This T cell receptor (beta chain) was obtained from a study of T cell responses to AZD1222 COVID-19 vaccine. This clone occurred once. Its antigen remains unidentified. Notes on the study in general: The peak T cell response came first, and repertoires were sampled only after it. Clonal diversity may have been underestimated in mostly white British donors. When two AZD1222 doses had been given, Spike-specific TCR breadth and depth rose.

Generated by immunoSEQ multiplex PCR, the TCRdb table keeps only in-frame clones and is missing some. The profile shows about 110,000 clones, approximately 90% of them singletons. The CDR3 is 11 residues long. Germline V CDR1 and CDR2: SGHTA, FQGNSA. Trimming cost V 5 bases and J 4 bases, with 5 bases left between them. This clonotype was sampled from an adult in good health. Here the sequenced sample was peripheral blood, taken on day 0 of AZD1222 vaccination. The gene calls are TRBV7-2 and TRBJ1-2, with unresolved D. The CDR3 sequence: CASSLTYGYTF. The CDR3 DNA sequence: TGTGCCAGCAGCCTTACCTATGGCTACACCTTC.